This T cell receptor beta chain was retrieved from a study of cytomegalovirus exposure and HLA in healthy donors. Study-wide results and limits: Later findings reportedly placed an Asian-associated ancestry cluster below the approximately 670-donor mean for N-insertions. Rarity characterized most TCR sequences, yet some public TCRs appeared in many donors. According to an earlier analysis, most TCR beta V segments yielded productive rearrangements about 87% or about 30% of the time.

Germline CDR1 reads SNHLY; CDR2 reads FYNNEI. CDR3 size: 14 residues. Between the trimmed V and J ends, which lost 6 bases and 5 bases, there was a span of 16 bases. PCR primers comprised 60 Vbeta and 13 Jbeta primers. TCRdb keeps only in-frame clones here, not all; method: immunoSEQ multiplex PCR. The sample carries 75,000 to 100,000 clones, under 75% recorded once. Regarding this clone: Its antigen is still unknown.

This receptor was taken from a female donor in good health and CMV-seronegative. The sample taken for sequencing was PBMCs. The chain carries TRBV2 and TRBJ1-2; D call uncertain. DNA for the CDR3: TGTGCCAGCAGAGCCGTCCTACTACATTATGGCTACACCTTC. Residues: CASRAVLLHYGYTF.